This entry lists 3 T cell receptor beta chains sequenced from one sample in a study of blood T cell repertoires in COVID-19. Data came from immunoSEQ multiplex PCR; TCRdb stores just in-frame clones and leaves some out. The data contain a few hundred thousand clones, more than 75% of them singletons. The specimen was peripheral blood. These receptors came from a man aged 45-65 years with active or convalescent COVID-19.

V usage is TRBV7-6 and J usage is TRBJ2-7; 12 nucleotides match TRBD2. There are 16 residues in the CDR3. Germline loops: CDR1 SGHVS, CDR2 FNYEAQ. The junction had 9 bases not matched to a gene; V was cut back by 5 bases and J by 4 bases. The CDR3 here is CASSNTTSGSGYEQYF. The CDR3 nucleotides are TGTGCCAGCAGCAACACGACTAGCGGGAGCGGGTACGAGCAGTACTTC.

The CDR3 bases are TGTGCCAGCAGTTACCGGACAGGGGGCACTGGCTACACCTTC. Translated: CASSYRTGGTGYTF. The rearrangement joins TRBV6-5 to TRBJ1-2; 11 positions match TRBD1. The CDR3 has 14 amino acids. CDR1 and CDR2 from the germline V gene are MNHEY and SVGAGI. V was clipped by 2 bases and J by 7 bases; unmatched bases: 3.

The rearrangement links TRBV27 to TRBJ2-5; 12 bases line up with TRBD2. CDR1 is MNHEY, CDR2 SMNVEV, per germline (reference sequence). CDR3 length: 16 residues. V lost 4 bases, J lost 4 bases, and 7 bases stayed unmatched. CDR3 bases: TGTGCCAGCAGTTCCTGGACTAGCGGGATTCGAGAGACCCAGTACTTC. It yields the protein CASSSWTSGIRETQYF.